Listed here is a single T cell receptor beta chain. This clone showed up just a few times. Its antigen target is currently unknown. Base qualities were left out, and no much larger clone turns up one base away. The library was produced with the immunoSEQ multiplex PCR assay. The multiplex PCR relied on a mix of 60 forward primers for TCR Vbeta segments and 13 reverse primers for TCR Jbeta segments. Amplification of the CDR3 region of rearranged TCR beta genes was performed with a multiplex PCR assay on genomic DNA. The amplified TCR beta libraries were sequenced on the Illumina HiSeq System as 87-base-pair reads. Under the source paper's analysis protocol: A later analysis tallied about 77 million unique TCR beta chains across the 666 repertoires, and approximately 9.9 million of those chains were shared by two or more donors. Raw reads were error-corrected and collapsed into unique sequences with a nearest-neighbor algorithm that merged closely related sequences to remove PCR and sequencing errors. V, D and J gene segments were assigned by aligning CDR3 sequences to IMGT reference sequences. Each retained sequence needed at least a six-nucleotide match to both a V gene segment and a J gene segment. A rearrangement was called productive if the CDR3 had no stop codons and remained in frame with V and J, and every other rearrangement was called non-productive. CDR3 was defined by IMGT convention, running from the second conserved V-encoded cysteine to the conserved J-encoded phenylalanine. Sequences without an unambiguous match to a single V gene segment were excluded from the earlier analysis of several hundred of the donors. An earlier analysis of some 610 of the donors called V segments functional above 56.7% productive rearrangements and segregating when the between-donor standard deviation exceeded 5%. A statistical classification framework was built for diagnosing cytomegalovirus status from the catalog of TCR beta chain sequences. A later analysis assigned V and J genes by comparing TCR nucleotide sequences with IMGT/GENE-DB human TR gene sequences. In a later analysis, CDR3 sequences and most-parsimonious VDJ recombination scenarios were assigned using the TCRdist pipeline. In a later analysis, each TCR beta chain was defined by its CDR3 amino acid sequence together with its V-gene family, and reads lacking a unique V-gene family were excluded. In a later analysis, 450 to 600 highly shared, low-generation-probability nucleotide sequences were removed to address suspected cross-contamination and a sequencing artifact. For each public chain, a later analysis derived a clonal expansion index from normalized ranks of inferred template counts within each repertoire. Generation probabilities in a later analysis came from a VDJ recombination model fitted to out-of-frame rearrangements, and those results were checked against IGoR. A later analysis scored TCR-TCR, TCR-HLA and TCR-CMV co-occurrence with hypergeometric tests, applying a repertoire-size bias correction to TCR pairs. A later analysis estimated false discovery rates by permuting HLA or CMV assignments 20 times. In a later analysis, co-occurring TCRs were grouped using DBSCAN, and TCRdist sequence similarity was added for clustering within HLA-allele-positive subsets. Repertoires with fewer than 30,000 or more than 120,000 public chains, plus five repertoires with anomalous nucleotide sharing, were excluded from co-occurrence clustering. Here the immuneACCESS table is served through TCRdb, limited to in-frame sequences with V and J called. Missing clones are a known gap in these copies; in checked studies unresolved V genes cover under half, and the rest lacks a known reason. Clone size and the V and J calls come from that table; the DNA yielded D and trimming. Within this sample are approximately 150,000 clones, with almost 80% of them counted one time only. The ten most abundant clones make up 0.5% to 0.85% of the sample.

The cohort was made up of 666 healthy bone marrow donors. At the time of sampling, all cohort members were nominally healthy, though unrecorded immune exposures were likely present. The donor was CMV seronegative and belonged to the group of around 350 seronegative cohort members. A peripheral blood sample was provided by each donor, and peripheral blood mononuclear cells were used for TCR beta sequencing. Genomic DNA was extracted from the blood cell samples with the Qiagen DNeasy Blood Extraction Kit. These data come from a study of cytomegalovirus exposure and HLA in healthy donors (dated by TCRdb to the late 2010s). With regard to the full study: An earlier analysis of 587 of the donors reported 250 to 300 Gb of sequence data and some 110 million unique TCR beta sequences obtained from approximately 180 million T cells. An early release covering roughly 580 HLA-typed donors comprised 250 to 350 gigabases of sequencing data and roughly 85 million unique TCR sequences. Of the 300 to 400 genotyped donors, about 80% fell in the genetic ancestry cluster associated with self-reported Caucasian donors. The study was designed to test whether signatures of past pathogen exposure could be identified by cataloging public T cell receptors. The T cell repertoires of under 750 subjects were profiled by immunosequencing and related to cytomegalovirus serostatus. Besides the first cohort of 666 subjects, a separate validation cohort made up of about 120 different subjects was used. To predict cytomegalovirus infection status, the study combined high-throughput TCR immunosequencing, statistical association of individual TCRs with disease status, and machine learning. A later analysis re-examined previously published TCR beta repertoires from about 670 donors and added high-resolution HLA genotyping to investigate patterns of TCR occurrence. The later analysis used no new phenotypic data to find candidate immune exposures, relying instead on TCR beta sequences and their occurrence across donors. An earlier analysis of around 640 of the donors used high-throughput TCR beta sequencing to judge whether each TCR beta V gene segment behaved as functional or pseudogenic. Donor age, sex, ethnicity and CMV serostatus were compiled together with the repertoire data. Genome-wide SNP genotypes for about 55% of the roughly 670 donors were used in a later genetic analysis, which treated that subset as a discovery cohort. All discovery cohort repertoires had been generated on a single sequencing platform. HLA typing covered class I and class II loci at four-digit resolution. The number of typed donors differed by locus: roughly 629-640 for A, B, C, DRB1 and DQB1; 522 for DQA1; about 600 for DPA1; and some 450 for DPB1. Several DR-DQ haplotypes were treated as single units for association and clustering because of strong linkage in the cohort. On average, around 200,000 unique TCR beta nucleotide sequences were sequenced per donor among a few hundred genotyped donors of the cohort, with roughly 18% of those sequences being non-productive. Broad study findings and their caveats: The only immune exposure information available for the cohort was CMV serostatus. The authors suggested that the approach could potentially be extended to other disease states and immunological phenotypes. In an earlier analysis of approximately 590 of the donors, most TCR beta V segments appeared in productive rearrangements about 87% or about 30% of the time, broadly matching IMGT annotations. Presence/absence analyses assumed roughly uniform sequencing depth across donors, an assumption that may not hold. In a later analysis, around 17,000 TCR beta sequences were associated with specific HLA alleles at a false discovery rate of 0.05. V-gene and J-gene trimming of TCR beta chains was associated with a missense DCLRE1C variant in a later genetic analysis, and the association was replicated in an independent cohort. In a later analysis, most CMV-associated TCR beta chains were found to appear HLA-restricted, with HLA associations seemingly driven largely by CMV exposure. The classifier was reported to diagnose cytomegalovirus status with high specificity and sensitivity in both the original cohort and the validation cohort. In a later analysis, HLA-associated TCR beta chains showed more clonal expansion and lower generation probabilities than non-associated chains that were equally common. In a later analysis, the rate of TCR association differed among HLA loci, with DRB1 alleles having the most associated TCRs and HLA-C alleles having the fewest. While some public TCRs were present in many individuals, most TCR sequences turned up only very rarely across donors. In the study, roughly 160 TCR beta chains were listed as associated with cytomegalovirus. A further reported finding was that TCR beta sequences accurately predicted the HLA-A and HLA-B alleles for most subjects in the first cohort. In a later analysis, several top co-occurrence clusters were reported to appear linked to parvovirus B19, influenza, CMV and Epstein-Barr virus. Some 16 rarely observed V segments, including chromosome 9 orphons, were excluded from the earlier analysis of a few hundred of the donors because counts were too low. A later genetic analysis reported fewer N-insertions in productive TCRs among donors in an Asian-associated ancestry cluster than the roughly 700-donor mean. Strong co-occurrence of HLA alleles, especially DR and DQ, made assigning TCR associations to individual alleles difficult. A few of the identified cytomegalovirus-associated TCR beta chains were confirmed in vitro to be specific for cytomegalovirus antigens. In this cohort, only TCR beta chains were sequenced, and detectable features were limited by the absence of alpha or paired-chain data. Because HLA typing was missing for some donors at each locus, association tests included only the typed subset. Linkage disequilibrium might explain the correlated functional status among segregating V segments, but an unknown experimental factor could not be ruled out. A cluster of highly shared sequence variants was judged likely to be a technical artifact of the sequencing pipeline.

Sequencing was carried out using PBMCs. The clonotype was recovered from a male donor in good health and CMV-seronegative.

The nucleotides read TGTGCCAGTAGTCAACAGGATATGAATCAGCCCCAGCATTTT. It encodes CASSQQDMNQPQHF. The chain was built from TRBV19 and TRBJ1-5; the D gene is perhaps TRBD1, from 5 matching bases. The cysteine opens and the phenylalanine closes a CDR3 of 14 amino acids. Solely the CDR3 DNA is kept, with 42 bases framed from the first base. V loses 5 bases of germline sequence and J loses 4 bases, and the interval between the two ends is 12 bases. According to the germline V gene (reference sequence), CDR1 reads LNHDA and CDR2 reads SQIVND.